Presented here are 19 T cell receptor beta chains from one specimen sequenced in a study of T cells in Graves' hyperthyroidism and ophthalmopathy. TCR beta CDR3 regions were amplified from RNA. Initially, a first-round RT-PCR of the TCR CDR3 employed the HTBI primer set. MiXCR, run by TCRdb on the multiplex PCR reads, gives a single entry per CDR3 protein. In the table there are some 700,000 distinct CDR3 sequences, approximately 15% of which are singletons. The specimen sequenced was blood. The receptors were sampled from a man between 50 and 59 years old with Graves' hyperthyroidism.

This clonotype was detected a few times. The CDR3 DNA follows: TGCAGCGTTGAGGAGGGGGCGAGCACTGAAGCTTTCTTT. This codes for CSVEEGASTEAFF. This chain uses TRBV29-1 with TRBJ1-1; the match to TRBD1 covers 7 bases. Germline V gives CDR1 SQVTM, CDR2 ANQGSEA. The J segment lost 4 bases and the V segment lost 3 bases, leaving 5 bases of the junction unmatched. The CDR3 runs to 13 residues.

This chain connects TRBV19 to TRBJ1-6, with no clear D. This CDR3 has 13 amino acids. Between the trimmed V and J ends, which lost 10 bases and 5 bases, there was a span of 12 bases. In germline, CDR1 is LNHDA, CDR2 SQIVND (reference sequence). The CDR3 region is CATRAANNSPLHF. CDR3 sequence (DNA): TGTGCCACCCGGGCAGCGAATAATTCACCCCTCCACTTT.

This clonotype was found many times. The chain carries TRBV20-1 and TRBJ1-5; D is undetermined. Germline V lookup: CDR1 DFQATT, CDR2 SNEGSKA (reference sequence). Trimming pared 0 bases from V and 2 bases from J, leaving 11 bases between. The CDR3 has 15 amino acids. CDR3 loop: CSARDRGPGNQPQHF. The CDR3 DNA reads TGCAGTGCTAGAGATCGAGGGCCGGGCAATCAGCCCCAGCATTTT.

This clonotype was seen ten or more times. The CDR3 coding sequence is TGCAGCGTTACGGACCGGGACAGGGTGGGCACTGAAGCTTTCTTT. Protein product: CSVTDRDRVGTEAFF. V usage is TRBV29-1 and J usage is TRBJ1-1, with 9 bases lining up with TRBD1. The CDR3 spans 15 residues. J lost 4 bases, V lost 5 bases, and 11 bases had no gene match. Germline V CDR1 and CDR2: SQVTM, ANQGSEA.

This clonotype was seen a handful of times. The chain carries TRBV3-1 and TRBJ2-5, with TRBD1 matching over 10 bases. Losses at the gene ends were 8 bases for V and 10 bases for J; bases not matched to a gene: 16. The CDR3 is 15 residues long. Per the germline V gene, CDR1 is LGHDT and CDR2 is YNNKEL (reference sequence). CDR3 nucleotide sequence: TGTGCCAGCGGCGACCATGGGACAGGGGTGTCCCTCCAGTACTTC. Protein product: CASGDHGTGVSLQYF.

This clonotype was counted a few times. This chain joins TRBV10-2 and TRBJ1-1; D remains unclear. The germline V gene has CDR1 WSHSY and CDR2 SAAADI. The CDR3 sequence is 13 residues long. V dropped 2 bases and J dropped 1 base, with 5 bases sitting between them. The CDR3 sequence is CASSETPNTEAFF. CDR3 nucleotides: TGCGCCAGCAGTGAGACCCCGAACACTGAAGCTTTCTTT.

As to this clonotype: A much larger clone is a single base away; this may be a read error. The chain joins TRBV11-2 to TRBJ2-7; D gene uncertain. Germline loops: CDR1 SGHAT, CDR2 FQNNGV. The CDR3 contains 11 residues. CDR3 coding DNA: TGTGCCAGCAGCCTTTTCTACGAGAAGTACTTC. Protein product: CASSLFYEKYF.

This clonotype was seen repeatedly, ten times or more. This chain joins TRBV2 and TRBJ1-1, with 8 bases identical to TRBD1. V lost 6 bases to trimming and J lost 1 base; unmatched junction nucleotides: 19. The CDR3 loop spans 19 amino acids. The germline V gene encodes CDR1 SNHLY and CDR2 FYNNEI. This CDR3 reads CASRANIAQGAGRNTEAFF. For the CDR3, the DNA is TGTGCCAGCAGGGCCAATATAGCTCAGGGGGCGGGAAGGAACACTGAAGCTTTCTTT.

This clonotype came up many times. The genes are TRBV6-5 and TRBJ2-2; D call uncertain. The CDR3 loop spans 15 amino acids. Germline loops: CDR1 MNHEY, CDR2 SVGAGI. V shed 4 bases and J shed 0 bases, with 9 bases lying between them. CDR3 sequence reads: CASSSSSSNTGELFF. The CDR3 nucleotides are TGTGCCAGCAGTTCCTCGTCTTCGAACACCGGGGAGCTGTTTTTT.

Ten or more counts support this clonotype. The genes are TRBV7-3 and TRBJ2-3; D is undetermined. There are 14 residues in the CDR3. CDR1 and CDR2 (germline): SGHTA, FQGTGA. V lost 0 bases, J lost 2 bases, and 6 bases lay in between. DNA for the CDR3: TGTGCCAGCAGCTTAACTCGGCTCACAGATACGCAGTATTTT. Protein sequence: CASSLTRLTDTQYF.

This clonotype was observed at least ten times. The chain couples TRBV11-2 to TRBJ1-3; 8 bases are shared with TRBD1. The CDR3 covers 14 residues. CDR1 is SGHAT and CDR2 is FQNNGV in the germline V gene. V lost 5 bases, J lost 4 bases, and 4 bases stayed unmatched. CDR3 nucleotide sequence: TGTGCCAGCAGCACACGGGACAGGGGAAACACCATATATTTT. It codes for CASSTRDRGNTIYF.

This chain links TRBV11-2 with TRBJ2-3; D is possibly TRBD1 or TRBD2 (5 bases each). The V end was cut by 1 base, the J end by 6 bases, with 20 bases between. CDR3 size: 17 residues. Germline CDR1 and CDR2: SGHAT and FQNNGV. This CDR3 is CASSLGLGIGDVDTQYF. CDR3 coding DNA: TGTGCCAGCAGCTTAGGATTAGGGATAGGGGACGTGGATACGCAGTATTTT.

The chain links TRBV6-1 to TRBJ2-1; 9 nucleotides line up with TRBD2. Germline V gives CDR1 MNHNS, CDR2 SASEGT. This CDR3 has 16 amino acids. V lost 6 bases, J lost 5 bases, and 11 bases stayed unmatched. The CDR3 DNA reads as TGTGCCAGCAGCCCTACACATAGCGGGAGAGACAATGAGCAGTTCTTC. Residues: CASSPTHSGRDNEQFF.

This clonotype was picked up a small number of times. This chain's CDR3 is CASSQDSSGRGETQYF. The CDR3 DNA follows: TGTGCCAGCAGCCAAGACTCTAGCGGGAGGGGTGAGACCCAGTACTTC. The J gene is TRBJ2-5, the V gene TRBV3-1, with TRBD2 matching over 12 bases. From germline, CDR1 is LGHDT and CDR2 YNNKEL (reference sequence). The CDR3 totals 16 residues. J gave up 5 bases and V 0 bases, and 4 bases lay outside the gene matches.

The rearrangement joins TRBV18 to TRBJ2-1; D is unclear. The germline V gene has CDR1 KGHSH and CDR2 LQKENI. This CDR3 is built from 12 residues. Trimming took 6 bases from V and 14 from J, leaving 17 bases between them. This CDR3 is CASSDLEGTEFF. In DNA, the CDR3 is TGTGCCAGCTCGGACCTAGAAGGCACGGAGTTCTTC.

This clonotype was counted many times. The chain combines TRBV18 with TRBJ2-7; tentatively, D is TRBD2 (6 bases). From germline, CDR1 is KGHSH and CDR2 LQKENI. This CDR3 spans 13 amino acids. V lost 2 bases to trimming and J lost 5 bases, with 10 bases between them. The chain's CDR3 is CASSPRRGDEQYF. In DNA form, the CDR3 reads TGTGCCAGCTCACCAAGGCGGGGAGACGAGCAGTACTTC.

In this sample, this clonotype turned up many times. The J gene is TRBJ1-2, the V gene TRBV7-3; no firm D call. Germline CDR1 is SGHTA and CDR2 is FQGTGA. The V and J ends lost 5 bases and 1 base respectively, with 11 bases between them. This CDR3 contains 14 residues. DNA of the CDR3: TGTGCCAGCAGCCCACCCCGGGTTAACTATGGCTACACCTTC. It is translated as CASSPPRVNYGYTF.

This clonotype was observed a few times. The chain recombines TRBV20-1 with TRBJ2-7; weak D call: TRBD2 (6 bases). The CDR3 length is 16 residues. Deletions cut 1 base from V and 4 bases from J, with 20 bases between. Per the germline V gene, CDR1 is DFQATT and CDR2 is SNEGSKA (reference sequence). Here the CDR3 DNA reads TGCAGTGCTAGAGTTAGGGGTAGCGGATACTTATACGAGCAGTACTTC. It is translated as CSARVRGSGYLYEQYF.

This chain joins TRBV18 and TRBJ1-1; D call uncertain. Trimming removed 0 bases from V and 1 base from J, with 9 bases in between. The CDR3 sequence is 15 residues long. Germline loops: CDR1 KGHSH, CDR2 LQKENI. CDR3 loop: CASSPPPGQNTEAFF. The CDR3 DNA reads as TGTGCCAGCTCACCACCGCCAGGTCAGAACACTGAAGCTTTCTTT. Drawing the rest from reference TRBV18 and TRBJ1-1, the complete variable domain is NAGVMQNPRHLVRRRGQEARLRCSPMKGHSHVYWYRQLPEEGLKFMVYLQKENIIDESGMPKERFSAEFPKEGPSILRIQQVVRGDSAAYFCASSPPPGQNTEAFFGQGTRLTVV.